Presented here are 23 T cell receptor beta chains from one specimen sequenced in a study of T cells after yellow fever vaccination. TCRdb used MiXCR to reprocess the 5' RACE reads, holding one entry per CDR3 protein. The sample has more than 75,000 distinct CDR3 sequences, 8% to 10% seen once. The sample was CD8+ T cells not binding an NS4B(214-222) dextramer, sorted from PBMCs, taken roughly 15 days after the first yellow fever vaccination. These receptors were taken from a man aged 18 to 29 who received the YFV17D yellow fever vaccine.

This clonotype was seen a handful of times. CDR3 loop: CASSAGRPYYEQYF. The CDR3 DNA reads TGTGCCAGCAGCGCCGGACGGCCGTACTACGAGCAGTACTTC. The chain has TRBV5-6 and TRBJ2-7; no definite D call. The length of the CDR3 is 14 residues. The V end lost 4 bases, the J end lost 3 bases, and 14 bases lay between the germline ends. Looked up from germline, CDR1 is SGHDT and CDR2 is YYEEEE.

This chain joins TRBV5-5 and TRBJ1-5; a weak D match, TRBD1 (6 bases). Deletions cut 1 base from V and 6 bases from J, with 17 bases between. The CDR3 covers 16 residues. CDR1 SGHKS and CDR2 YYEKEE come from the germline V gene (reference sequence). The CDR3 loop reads CASSLSLRVGGQPQHF. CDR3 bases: TGTGCCAGCAGCTTGTCGCTGAGGGTAGGGGGTCAGCCCCAGCATTTT. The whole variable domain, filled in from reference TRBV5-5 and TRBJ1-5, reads DAGVTQSPTHLIKTRGQQVTLRCSPISGHKSVSWYQQVLGQGPQFIFQYYEKEERGRGNFPDRFSARQFPNYSSELNVNALLLGDSALYLCASSLSLRVGGQPQHFGDGTRLSIL.

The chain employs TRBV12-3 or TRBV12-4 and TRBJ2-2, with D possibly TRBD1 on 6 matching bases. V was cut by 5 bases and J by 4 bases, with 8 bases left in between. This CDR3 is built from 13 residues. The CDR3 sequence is CASSTGSTGELFF. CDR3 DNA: TGTGCCAGCAGTACAGGGAGCACCGGGGAGCTGTTTTTT.

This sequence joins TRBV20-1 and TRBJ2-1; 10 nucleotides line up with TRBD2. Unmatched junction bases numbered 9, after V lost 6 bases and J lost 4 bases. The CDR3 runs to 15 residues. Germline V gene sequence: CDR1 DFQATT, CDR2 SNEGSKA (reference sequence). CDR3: CSALKRGGAYNEQFF. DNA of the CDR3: TGCAGTGCCCTTAAGCGGGGGGGTGCGTACAATGAGCAGTTCTTC.

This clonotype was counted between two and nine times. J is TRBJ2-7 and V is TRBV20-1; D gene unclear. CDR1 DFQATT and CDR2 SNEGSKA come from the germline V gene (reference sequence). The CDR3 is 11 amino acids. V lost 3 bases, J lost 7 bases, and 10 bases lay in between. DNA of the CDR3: TGCAGTGCTAGGGTCGTGGGAGAGCAGTACTTC. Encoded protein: CSARVVGEQYF.

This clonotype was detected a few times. CDR3 nucleotide sequence: TGTGCCAGCAGCCGGTTCTTGGCGGTTTCCTACGAGCAGTACGTC. This gives the protein CASSRFLAVSYEQYV. This sequence joins TRBV14 and TRBJ2-7; D remains unclear. This CDR3 has 15 amino acids. CDR1 and CDR2 from the germline V gene are SGHDN and FVKESK. V was cut by 4 bases and J by 1 base, with 14 bases left in between.

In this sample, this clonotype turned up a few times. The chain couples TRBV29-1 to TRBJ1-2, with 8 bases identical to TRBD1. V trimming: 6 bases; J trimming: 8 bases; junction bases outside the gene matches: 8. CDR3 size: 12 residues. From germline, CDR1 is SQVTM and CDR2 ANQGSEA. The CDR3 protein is CSVSTGEDGYTF. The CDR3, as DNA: TGCAGCGTATCGACAGGGGAGGACGGCTACACCTTC.

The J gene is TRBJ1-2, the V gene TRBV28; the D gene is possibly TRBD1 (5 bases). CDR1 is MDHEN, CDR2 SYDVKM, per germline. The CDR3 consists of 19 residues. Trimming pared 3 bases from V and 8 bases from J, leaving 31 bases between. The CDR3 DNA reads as TGTGCCAGCAGTTTCCGGCATTATCGGGGCCCTCCAGAATCCCTGGGCTACACCTTC. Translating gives CASSFRHYRGPPESLGYTF.

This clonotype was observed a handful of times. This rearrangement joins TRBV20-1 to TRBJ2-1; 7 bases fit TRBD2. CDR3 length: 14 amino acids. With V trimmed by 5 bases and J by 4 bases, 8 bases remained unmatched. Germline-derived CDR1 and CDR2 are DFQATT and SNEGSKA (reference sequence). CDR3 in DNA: TGCAGTGCTGTCCGGGACTATGAGTACAATGAGCAGTTCTTC. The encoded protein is CSAVRDYEYNEQFF.

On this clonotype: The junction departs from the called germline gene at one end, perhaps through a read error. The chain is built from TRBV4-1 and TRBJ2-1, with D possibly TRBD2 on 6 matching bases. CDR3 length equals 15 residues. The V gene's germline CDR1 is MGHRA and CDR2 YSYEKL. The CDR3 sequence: CASRQAAGSWNEQFF. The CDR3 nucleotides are TGCGCCAGCAGACAAGCCGCGGGGTCCTGGAATGAGCAGTTCTTC.

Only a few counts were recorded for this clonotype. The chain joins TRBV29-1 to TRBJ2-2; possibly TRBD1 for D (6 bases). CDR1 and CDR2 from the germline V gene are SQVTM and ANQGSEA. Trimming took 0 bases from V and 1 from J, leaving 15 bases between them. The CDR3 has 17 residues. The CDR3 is CSVEDAIPGQNTGELFF. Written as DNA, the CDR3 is TGCAGCGTTGAAGATGCCATCCCGGGACAGAACACCGGGGAGCTGTTTTTT.

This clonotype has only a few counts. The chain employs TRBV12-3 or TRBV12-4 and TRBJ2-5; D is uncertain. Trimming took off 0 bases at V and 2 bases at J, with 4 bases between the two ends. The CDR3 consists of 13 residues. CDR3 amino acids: CASSLAVQETQYF. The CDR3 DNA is TGTGCCAGCAGTTTAGCGGTTCAAGAGACCCAGTACTTC.

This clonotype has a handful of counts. Here the CDR3 reads CASSLESGATDTQYF. CDR3 DNA: TGTGCCAGCAGCTTAGAGTCGGGGGCCACAGATACGCAGTATTTT. The genes are TRBV7-2 and TRBJ2-3, with D perhaps assigned TRBD1 or TRBD2 (6 bases each). Germline lookup yields CDR1 SGHTA and CDR2 FQGNSA. The V and J ends lost 1 base and 2 bases respectively, with 10 bases between them. The CDR3 is 15 residues long.

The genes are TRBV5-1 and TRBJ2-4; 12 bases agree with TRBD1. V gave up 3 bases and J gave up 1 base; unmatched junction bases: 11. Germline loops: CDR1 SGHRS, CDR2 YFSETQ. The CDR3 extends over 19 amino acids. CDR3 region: CASSSGQGAVWEAKNIQYF. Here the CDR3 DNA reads TGCGCCAGCAGCTCGGGACAGGGGGCAGTATGGGAGGCCAAAAACATTCAGTACTTC.

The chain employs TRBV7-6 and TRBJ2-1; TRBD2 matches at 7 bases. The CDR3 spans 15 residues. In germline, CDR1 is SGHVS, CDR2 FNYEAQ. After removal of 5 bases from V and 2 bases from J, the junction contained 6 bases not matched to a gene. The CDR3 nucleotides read TGTGCCAGCAGCCCAGCGGGGAGTGCCTACAATGAGCAGTTCTTC. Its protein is CASSPAGSAYNEQFF.

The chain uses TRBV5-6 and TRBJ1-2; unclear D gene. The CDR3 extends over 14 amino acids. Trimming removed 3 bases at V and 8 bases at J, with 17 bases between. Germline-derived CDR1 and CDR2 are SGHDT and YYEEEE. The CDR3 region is CASSSRTGLGGYTF. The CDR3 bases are TGTGCCAGCAGCTCCCGCACCGGGTTGGGAGGCTACACCTTC.

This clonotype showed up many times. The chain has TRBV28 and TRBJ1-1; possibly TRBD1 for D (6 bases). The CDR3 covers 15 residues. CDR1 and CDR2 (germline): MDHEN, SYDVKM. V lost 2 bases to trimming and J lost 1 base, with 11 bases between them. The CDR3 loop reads CASSLGRGKNTEAFF. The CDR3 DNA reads TGTGCCAGCAGTTTAGGCAGGGGCAAGAACACTGAAGCTTTCTTT.

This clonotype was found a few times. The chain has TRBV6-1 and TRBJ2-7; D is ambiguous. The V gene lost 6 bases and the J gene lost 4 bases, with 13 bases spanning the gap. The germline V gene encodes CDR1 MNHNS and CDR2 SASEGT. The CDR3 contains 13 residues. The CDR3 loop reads CASSPPVPYEQYV. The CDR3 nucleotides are TGTGCCAGCAGCCCCCCAGTCCCGTACGAGCAGTACGTC.

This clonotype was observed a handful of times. The CDR3 sequence: CASSLGQGADNEQFF. CDR3 DNA sequence: TGTGCCAGCAGCTTAGGGCAGGGGGCGGACAATGAGCAGTTCTTC. The V gene is TRBV7-3, the J gene TRBJ2-1, with 8 positions matching TRBD1. The V segment lost 2 bases and the J segment 5 bases; nucleotides outside the gene matches: 5. The CDR3 spans 15 residues. The germline V gene encodes CDR1 SGHTA and CDR2 FQGTGA.

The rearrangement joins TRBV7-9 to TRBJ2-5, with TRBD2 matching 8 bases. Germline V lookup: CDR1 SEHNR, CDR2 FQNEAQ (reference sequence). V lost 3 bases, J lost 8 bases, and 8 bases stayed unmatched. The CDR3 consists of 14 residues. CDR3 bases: TGTGCCAGCAGCTTTTTCGGGACTAGTCGTACCCAGTACTTC. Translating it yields CASSFFGTSRTQYF.

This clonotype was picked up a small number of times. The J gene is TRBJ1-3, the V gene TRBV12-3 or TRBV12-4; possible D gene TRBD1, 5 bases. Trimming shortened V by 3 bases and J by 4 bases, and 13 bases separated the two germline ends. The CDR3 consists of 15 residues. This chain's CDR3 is CASSFVGEHGNTIYF. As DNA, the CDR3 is TGTGCCAGCAGTTTCGTAGGGGAACACGGAAACACCATATATTTT.

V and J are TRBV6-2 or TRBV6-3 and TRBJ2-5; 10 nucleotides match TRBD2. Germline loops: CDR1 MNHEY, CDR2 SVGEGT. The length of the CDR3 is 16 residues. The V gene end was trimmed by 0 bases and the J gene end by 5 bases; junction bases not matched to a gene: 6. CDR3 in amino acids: CASSYSKTSGDETQYF. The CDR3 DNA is TGTGCCAGCAGTTACTCGAAAACTAGCGGGGACGAGACCCAGTACTTC.

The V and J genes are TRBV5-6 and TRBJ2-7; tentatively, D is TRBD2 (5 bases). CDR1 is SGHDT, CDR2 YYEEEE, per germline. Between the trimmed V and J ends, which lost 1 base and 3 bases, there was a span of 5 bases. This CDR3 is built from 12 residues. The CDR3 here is CASSLSGYEQYV. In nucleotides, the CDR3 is TGTGCCAGCAGCTTGAGCGGCTACGAGCAGTACGTC.